This T cell receptor beta chain was identified in a study of post-analysis software for immune sequencing data. Germline V gene sequence: CDR1 LGHNA, CDR2 YSLEER. This CDR3 has 15 residues. V shed 0 bases, J shed 7 bases, and the junction held 7 bases outside the gene matches. On this clonotype itself: What it binds is not known.

Findings and limits, study-wide: Five TRBV segments occurring more often in patients than controls included TRBV5-6, TRBV5-1 and TRBV20-1. Normalized Chao1 diversity was significantly lower in multiple sclerosis patients than in controls.

TCR beta cDNA libraries included unique molecular identifiers. TCRdb reanalysed the PCR reads using MiXCR and keeps one entry per CDR3 protein. The data hold around 400,000 distinct CDR3 sequences, with around 33% observed a single time. What was sequenced was blood. The V call is TRBV4-3, the J call TRBJ1-2; 8 nucleotides align to TRBD1. The TCR sequence derives from a girl under 18 with multiple sclerosis. The CDR3 sequence is CASSQDHQGASGYTF. Here the CDR3 DNA reads TGCGCCAGCAGCCAAGATCATCAGGGGGCAAGTGGCTACACCTTC.